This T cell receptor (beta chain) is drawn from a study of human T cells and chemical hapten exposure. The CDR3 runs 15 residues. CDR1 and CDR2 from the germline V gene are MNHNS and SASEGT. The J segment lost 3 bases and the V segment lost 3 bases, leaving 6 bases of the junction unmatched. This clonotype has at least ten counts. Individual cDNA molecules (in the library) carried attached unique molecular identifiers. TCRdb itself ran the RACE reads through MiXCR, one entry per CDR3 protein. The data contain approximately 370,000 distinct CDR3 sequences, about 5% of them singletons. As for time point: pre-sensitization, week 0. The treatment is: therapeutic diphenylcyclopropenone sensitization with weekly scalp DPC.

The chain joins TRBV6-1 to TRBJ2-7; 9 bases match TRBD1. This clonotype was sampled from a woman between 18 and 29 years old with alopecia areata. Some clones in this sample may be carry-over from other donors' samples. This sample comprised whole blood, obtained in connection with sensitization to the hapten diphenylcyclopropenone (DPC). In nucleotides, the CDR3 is TGTGCCAGCAGTGAGCAGACAGGGGGGTTCTACGAGCAGTACTTC. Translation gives CASSEQTGGFYEQYF.